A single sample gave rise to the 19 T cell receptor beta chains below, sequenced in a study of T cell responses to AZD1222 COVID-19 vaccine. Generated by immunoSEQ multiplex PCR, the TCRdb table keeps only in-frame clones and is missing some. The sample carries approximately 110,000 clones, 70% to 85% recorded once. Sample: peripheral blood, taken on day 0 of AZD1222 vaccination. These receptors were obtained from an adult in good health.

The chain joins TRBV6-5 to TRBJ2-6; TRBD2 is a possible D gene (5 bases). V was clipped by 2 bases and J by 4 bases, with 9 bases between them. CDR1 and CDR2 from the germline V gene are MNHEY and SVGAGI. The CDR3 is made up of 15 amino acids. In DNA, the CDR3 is TGTGCCAGCAGTTACGTGGGAGCCGGGGCCAACGTCCTGACTTTC. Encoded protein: CASSYVGAGANVLTF.

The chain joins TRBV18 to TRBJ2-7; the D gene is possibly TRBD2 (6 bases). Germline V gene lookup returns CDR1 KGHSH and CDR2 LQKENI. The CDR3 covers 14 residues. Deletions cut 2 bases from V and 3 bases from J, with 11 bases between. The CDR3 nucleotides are TGTGCCAGCTCACCAGTCGTGGAGGGCTACGAGCAGTACTTC. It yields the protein CASSPVVEGYEQYF.

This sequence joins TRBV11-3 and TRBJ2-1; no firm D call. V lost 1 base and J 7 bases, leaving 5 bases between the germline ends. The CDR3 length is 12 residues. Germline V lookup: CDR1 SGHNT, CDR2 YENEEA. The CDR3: CASSLALNEQFF. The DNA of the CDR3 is TGTGCCAGCAGCTTAGCTTTAAATGAGCAGTTCTTC.

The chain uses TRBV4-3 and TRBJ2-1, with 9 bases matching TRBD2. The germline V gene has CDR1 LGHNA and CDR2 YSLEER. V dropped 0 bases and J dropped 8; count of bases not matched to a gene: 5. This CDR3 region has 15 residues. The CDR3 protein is CASSQEKRGVDEQFF. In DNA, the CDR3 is TGCGCCAGCAGCCAAGAGAAGCGGGGGGTGGATGAGCAGTTCTTC.

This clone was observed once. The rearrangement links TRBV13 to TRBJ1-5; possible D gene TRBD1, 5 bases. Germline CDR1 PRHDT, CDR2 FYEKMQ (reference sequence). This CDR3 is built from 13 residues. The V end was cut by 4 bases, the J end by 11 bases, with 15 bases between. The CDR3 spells CASSSGPQGAQHF. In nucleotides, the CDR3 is TGTGCCAGCAGCTCGGGCCCTCAGGGAGCCCAGCATTTT.

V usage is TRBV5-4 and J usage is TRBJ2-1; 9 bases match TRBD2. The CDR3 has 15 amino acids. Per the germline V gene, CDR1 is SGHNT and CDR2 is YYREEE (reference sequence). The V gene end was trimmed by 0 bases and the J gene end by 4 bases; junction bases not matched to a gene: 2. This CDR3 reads CASSLDAGGYNEQFF. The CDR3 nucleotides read TGTGCCAGCAGCTTGGACGCGGGGGGGTACAATGAGCAGTTCTTC.

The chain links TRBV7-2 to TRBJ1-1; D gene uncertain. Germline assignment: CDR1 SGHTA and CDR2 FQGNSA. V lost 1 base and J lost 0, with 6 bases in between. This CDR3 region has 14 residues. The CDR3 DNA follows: TGTGCCAGCAGCTTAGGGGGTTTGAACACTGAAGCTTTCTTT. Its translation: CASSLGGLNTEAFF.

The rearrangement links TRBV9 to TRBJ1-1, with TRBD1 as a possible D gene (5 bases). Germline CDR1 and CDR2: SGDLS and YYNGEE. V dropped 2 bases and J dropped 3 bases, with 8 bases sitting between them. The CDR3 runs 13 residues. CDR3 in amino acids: CASSVGTHTEAFF. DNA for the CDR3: TGTGCCAGCAGCGTCGGGACGCACACTGAAGCTTTCTTT.

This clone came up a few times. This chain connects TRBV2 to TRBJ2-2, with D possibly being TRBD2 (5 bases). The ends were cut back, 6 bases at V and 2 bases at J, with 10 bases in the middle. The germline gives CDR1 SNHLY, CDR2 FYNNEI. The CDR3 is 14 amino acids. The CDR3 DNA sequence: TGTGCCAGCAGGGCCGACTACAACACCGGGGAGCTGTTTTTT. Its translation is CASRADYNTGELFF.

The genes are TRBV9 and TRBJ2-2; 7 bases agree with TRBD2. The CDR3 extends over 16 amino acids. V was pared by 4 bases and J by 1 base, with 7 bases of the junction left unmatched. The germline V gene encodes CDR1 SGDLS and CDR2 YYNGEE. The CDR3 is CASSPLREGNTGELFF. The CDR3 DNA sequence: TGTGCCAGCAGCCCTCTAAGGGAGGGGAACACCGGGGAGCTGTTTTTT.

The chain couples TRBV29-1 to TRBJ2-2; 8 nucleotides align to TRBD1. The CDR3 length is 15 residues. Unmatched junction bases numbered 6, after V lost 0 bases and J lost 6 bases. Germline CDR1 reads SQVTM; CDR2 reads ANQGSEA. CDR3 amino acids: CSVEDRTGSPGELFF. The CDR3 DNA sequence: TGCAGCGTTGAAGATCGGACAGGGTCCCCCGGGGAGCTGTTTTTT.

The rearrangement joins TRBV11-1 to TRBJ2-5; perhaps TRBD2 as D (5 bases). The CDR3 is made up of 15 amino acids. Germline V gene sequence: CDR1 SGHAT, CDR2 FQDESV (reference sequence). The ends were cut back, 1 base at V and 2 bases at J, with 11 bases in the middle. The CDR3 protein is CASSLGSGLQETQYF. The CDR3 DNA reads TGTGCCAGCAGCTTAGGTTCGGGGTTACAAGAGACCCAGTACTTC.

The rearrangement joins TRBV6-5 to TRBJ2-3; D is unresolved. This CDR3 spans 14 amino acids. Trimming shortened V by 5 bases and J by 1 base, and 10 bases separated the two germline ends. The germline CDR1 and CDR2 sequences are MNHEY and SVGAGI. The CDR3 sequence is CASSNGLGTDTQYF. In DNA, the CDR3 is TGTGCCAGCAGTAACGGTCTAGGCACAGATACGCAGTATTTT.

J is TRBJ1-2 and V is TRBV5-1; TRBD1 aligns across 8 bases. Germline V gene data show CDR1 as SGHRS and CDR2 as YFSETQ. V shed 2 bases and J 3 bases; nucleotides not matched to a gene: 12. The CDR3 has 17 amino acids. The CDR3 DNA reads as TGCGCCAGCAGCTTCGAGACAGGGGCGCAGCGTTACTATGGCTACACCTTC. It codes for CASSFETGAQRYYGYTF. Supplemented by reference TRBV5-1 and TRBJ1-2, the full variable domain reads KAGVTQTPRYLIKTRGQQVTLSCSPISGHRSVSWYQQTPGQGLQFLFEYFSETQRNKGNFPGRFSGRQFSNSRSEMNVSTLELGDSALYLCASSFETGAQRYYGYTFGSGTRLTVV.

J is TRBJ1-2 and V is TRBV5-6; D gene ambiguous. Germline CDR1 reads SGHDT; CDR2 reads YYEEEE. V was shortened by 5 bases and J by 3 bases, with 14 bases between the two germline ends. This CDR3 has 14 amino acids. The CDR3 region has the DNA TGTGCCAGCAGATATACTGACGGCTACTATGGCTACACCTTC. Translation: CASRYTDGYYGYTF.

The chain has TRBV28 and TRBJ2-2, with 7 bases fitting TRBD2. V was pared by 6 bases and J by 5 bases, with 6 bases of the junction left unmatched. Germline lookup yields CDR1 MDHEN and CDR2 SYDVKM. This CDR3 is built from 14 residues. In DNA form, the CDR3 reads TGTGCCAGCAGGGGAGGGCCCGGGACCGGGGAGCTGTTTTTT. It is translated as CASRGGPGTGELFF.

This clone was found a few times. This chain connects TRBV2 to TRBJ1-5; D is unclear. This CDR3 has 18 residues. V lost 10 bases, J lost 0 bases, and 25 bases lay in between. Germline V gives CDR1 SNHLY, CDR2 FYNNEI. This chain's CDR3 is CATSAPRYTHYSNQPQHF. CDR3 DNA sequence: TGTGCCACGTCCGCCCCCAGGTACACACATTATAGCAATCAGCCCCAGCATTTT.

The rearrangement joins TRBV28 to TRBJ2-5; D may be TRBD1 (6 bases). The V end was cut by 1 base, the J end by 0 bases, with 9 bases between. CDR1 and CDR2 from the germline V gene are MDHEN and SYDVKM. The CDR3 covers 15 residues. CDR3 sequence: CASSLSQGYQETQYF. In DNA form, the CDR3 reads TGTGCCAGCAGTTTATCCCAGGGGTACCAAGAGACCCAGTACTTC.

CDR3 protein: CASGEQGQPQHF. The DNA for the CDR3 is TGTGCCAGTGGGGAGCAGGGCCAGCCCCAGCATTTT. This rearrangement joins TRBV19 to TRBJ1-5; possible D gene TRBD1, 5 bases. The CDR3 loop spans 12 amino acids. V was clipped by 8 bases and J by 7 bases, with 12 bases between them. Germline V gene data show CDR1 as LNHDA and CDR2 as SQIVND (reference sequence).